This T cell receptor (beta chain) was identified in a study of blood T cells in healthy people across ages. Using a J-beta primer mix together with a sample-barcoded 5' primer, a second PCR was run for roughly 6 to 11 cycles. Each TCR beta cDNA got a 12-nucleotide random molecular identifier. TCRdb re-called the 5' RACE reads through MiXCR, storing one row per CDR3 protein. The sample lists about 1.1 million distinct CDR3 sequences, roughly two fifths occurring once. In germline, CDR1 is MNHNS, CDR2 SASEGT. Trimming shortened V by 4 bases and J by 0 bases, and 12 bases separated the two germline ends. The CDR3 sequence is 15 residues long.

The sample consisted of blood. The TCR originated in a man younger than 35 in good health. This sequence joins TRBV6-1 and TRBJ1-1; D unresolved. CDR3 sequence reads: CASSAPGSLNTEAFF. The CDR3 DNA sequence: TGTGCCAGCAGTGCGCCCGGCAGCCTGAACACTGAAGCTTTCTTT.